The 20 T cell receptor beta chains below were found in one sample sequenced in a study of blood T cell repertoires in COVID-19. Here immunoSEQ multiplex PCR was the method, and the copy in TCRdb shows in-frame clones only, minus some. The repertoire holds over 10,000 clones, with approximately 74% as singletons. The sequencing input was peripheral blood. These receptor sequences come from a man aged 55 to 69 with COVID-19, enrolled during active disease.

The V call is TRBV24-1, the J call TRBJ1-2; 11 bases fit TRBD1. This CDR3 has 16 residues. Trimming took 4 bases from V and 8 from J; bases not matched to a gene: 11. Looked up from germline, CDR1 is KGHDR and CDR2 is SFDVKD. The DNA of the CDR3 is TGTGCCACCAGTGAACCAGGGACCGGGACAGGGGGAGGCTACACCTTC. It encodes CATSEPGTGTGGGYTF.

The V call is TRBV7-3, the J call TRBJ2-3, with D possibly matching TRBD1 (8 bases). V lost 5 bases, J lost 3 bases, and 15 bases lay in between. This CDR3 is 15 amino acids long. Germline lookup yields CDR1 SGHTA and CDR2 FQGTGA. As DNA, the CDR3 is TGTGCCAGCAGCCCACAGGGGGGGTTTACAGATACGCAGTATTTT. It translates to CASSPQGGFTDTQYF.

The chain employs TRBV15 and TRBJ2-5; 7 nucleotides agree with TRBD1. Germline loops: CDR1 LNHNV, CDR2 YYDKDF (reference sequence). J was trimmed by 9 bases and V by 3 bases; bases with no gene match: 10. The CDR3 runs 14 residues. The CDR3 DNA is TGTGCCACCAGCAGCGCCCGGGACAGACGGCCCCAGTACTTC. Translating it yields CATSSARDRRPQYF.

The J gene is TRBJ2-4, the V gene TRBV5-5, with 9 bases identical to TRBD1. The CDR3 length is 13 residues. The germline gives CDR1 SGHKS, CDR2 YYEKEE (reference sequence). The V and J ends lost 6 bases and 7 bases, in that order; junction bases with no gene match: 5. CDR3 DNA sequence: TGTGCCAGCATCTCCGGGACAGGGAACATTCAGTACTTC. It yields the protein CASISGTGNIQYF.

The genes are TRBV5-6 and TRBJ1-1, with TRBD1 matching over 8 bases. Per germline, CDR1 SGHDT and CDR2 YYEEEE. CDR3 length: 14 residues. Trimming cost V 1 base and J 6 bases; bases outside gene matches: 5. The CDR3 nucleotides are TGTGCCAGCAGCTTGCTCCCGACAGGGGCTGAAGCTTTCTTT. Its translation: CASSLLPTGAEAFF.

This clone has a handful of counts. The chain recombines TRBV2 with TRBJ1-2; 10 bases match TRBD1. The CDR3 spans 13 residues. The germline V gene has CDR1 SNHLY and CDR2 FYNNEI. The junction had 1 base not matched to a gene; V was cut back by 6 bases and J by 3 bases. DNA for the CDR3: TGTGCCAGCAGCGGGACAGGGGACTATGGCTACACCTTC. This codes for CASSGTGDYGYTF. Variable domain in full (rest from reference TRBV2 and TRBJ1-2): EPEVTQTPSHQVTQMGQEVILRCVPISNHLYFYWYRQILGQKVEFLVSFYNNEISEKSEIFDDQFSVERPDGSNFTLKIRSTKLEDSAMYFCASSGTGDYGYTFGSGTRLTVV.

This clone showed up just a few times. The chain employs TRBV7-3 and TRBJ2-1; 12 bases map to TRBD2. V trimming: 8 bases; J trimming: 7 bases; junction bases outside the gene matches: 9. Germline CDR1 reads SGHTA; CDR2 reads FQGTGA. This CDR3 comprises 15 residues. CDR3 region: CASGITSGRWNEQFF. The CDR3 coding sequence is TGTGCCAGCGGGATTACTAGCGGGAGGTGGAATGAGCAGTTCTTC.

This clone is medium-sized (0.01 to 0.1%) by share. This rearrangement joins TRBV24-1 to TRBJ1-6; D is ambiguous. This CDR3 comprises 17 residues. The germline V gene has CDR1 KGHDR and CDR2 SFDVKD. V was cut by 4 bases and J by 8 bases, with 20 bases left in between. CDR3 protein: CATSDQRAGNVYSPLHF. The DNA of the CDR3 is TGTGCCACCAGTGACCAACGGGCGGGAAATGTTTATTCACCCCTCCACTTT.

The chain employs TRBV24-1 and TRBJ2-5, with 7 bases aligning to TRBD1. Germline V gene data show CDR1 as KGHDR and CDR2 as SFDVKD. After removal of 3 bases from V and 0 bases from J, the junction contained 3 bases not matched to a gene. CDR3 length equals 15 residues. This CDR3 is CATSDPGTDQETQYF. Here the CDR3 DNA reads TGTGCCACCAGTGATCCCGGGACAGACCAAGAGACCCAGTACTTC.

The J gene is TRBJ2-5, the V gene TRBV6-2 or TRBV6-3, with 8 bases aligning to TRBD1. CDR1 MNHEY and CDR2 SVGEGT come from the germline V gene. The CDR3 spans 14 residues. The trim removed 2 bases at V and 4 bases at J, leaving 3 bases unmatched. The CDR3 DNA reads TGTGCCAGCAGTTACGACAGGGGTCCAGAGACCCAGTACTTC. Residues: CASSYDRGPETQYF.

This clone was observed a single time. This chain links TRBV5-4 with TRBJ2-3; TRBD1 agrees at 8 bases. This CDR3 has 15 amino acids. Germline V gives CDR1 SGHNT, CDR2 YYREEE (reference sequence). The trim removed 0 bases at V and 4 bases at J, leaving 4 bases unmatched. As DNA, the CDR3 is TGTGCCAGCAGCTTGGGGCCCAGGGGGCCAGATACGCAGTATTTT. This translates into CASSLGPRGPDTQYF.

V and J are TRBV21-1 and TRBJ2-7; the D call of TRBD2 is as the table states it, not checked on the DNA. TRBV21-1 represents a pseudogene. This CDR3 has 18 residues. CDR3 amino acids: CASSKEEREVPNLREQYV. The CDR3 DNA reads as TGTGCCAGCAGCAAGGAGGAGCGGGAGGTACCCAACCTACGCGAGCAGTACGTC.

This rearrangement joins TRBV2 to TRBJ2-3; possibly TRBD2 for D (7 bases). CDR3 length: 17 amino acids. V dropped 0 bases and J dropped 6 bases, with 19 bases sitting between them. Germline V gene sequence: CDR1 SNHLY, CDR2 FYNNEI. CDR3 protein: CASSEAPRGGASDTQYF. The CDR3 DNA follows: TGTGCCAGCAGTGAAGCCCCTAGGGGGGGCGCCTCCGATACGCAGTATTTT. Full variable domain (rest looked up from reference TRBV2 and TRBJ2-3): EPEVTQTPSHQVTQMGQEVILRCVPISNHLYFYWYRQILGQKVEFLVSFYNNEISEKSEIFDDQFSVERPDGSNFTLKIRSTKLEDSAMYFCASSEAPRGGASDTQYFGPGTRLTVL.

CDR3: CASSKAGPEQYF. The CDR3 nucleotides are TGTGCCAGCAGTAAAGCGGGTCCCGAGCAGTACTTC. The V call is TRBV28, the J call TRBJ2-7, with D perhaps matching TRBD2 (6 bases). The CDR3 sequence is 12 residues long. The germline V gene encodes CDR1 MDHEN and CDR2 SYDVKM. Trimming removed 5 bases from V and 6 bases from J, with 11 bases in between.

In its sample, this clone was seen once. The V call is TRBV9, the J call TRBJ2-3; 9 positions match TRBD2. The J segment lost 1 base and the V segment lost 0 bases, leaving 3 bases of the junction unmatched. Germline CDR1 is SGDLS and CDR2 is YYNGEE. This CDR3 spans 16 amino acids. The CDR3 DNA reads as TGTGCCAGCAGCGTAGCTGGCGGGGGGGGCACAGATACGCAGTATTTT. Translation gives CASSVAGGGGTDTQYF.

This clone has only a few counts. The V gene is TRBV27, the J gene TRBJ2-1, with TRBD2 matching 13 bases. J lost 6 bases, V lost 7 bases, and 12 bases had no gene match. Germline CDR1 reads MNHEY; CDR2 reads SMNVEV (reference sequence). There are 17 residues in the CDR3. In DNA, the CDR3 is TGTGCCAGCACCCACCGAGGACTAGCGGGGGACACCAATGAGCAGTTCTTC. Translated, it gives CASTHRGLAGDTNEQFF.

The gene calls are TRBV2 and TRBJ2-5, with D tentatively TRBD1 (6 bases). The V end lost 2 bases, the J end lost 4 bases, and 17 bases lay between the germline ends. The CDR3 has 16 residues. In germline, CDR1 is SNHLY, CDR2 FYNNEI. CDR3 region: CASSETIGQIGETQYF. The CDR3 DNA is TGTGCCAGCAGTGAAACCATCGGACAGATCGGAGAGACCCAGTACTTC.

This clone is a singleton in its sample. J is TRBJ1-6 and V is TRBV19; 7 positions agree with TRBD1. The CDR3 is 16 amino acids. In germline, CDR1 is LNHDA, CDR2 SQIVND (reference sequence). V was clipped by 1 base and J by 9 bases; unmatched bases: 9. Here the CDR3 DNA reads TGTGCCAGTAGTATAGTCTCCGGGACAGCAGGTTCACCCCTCCACTTT. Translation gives CASSIVSGTAGSPLHF.

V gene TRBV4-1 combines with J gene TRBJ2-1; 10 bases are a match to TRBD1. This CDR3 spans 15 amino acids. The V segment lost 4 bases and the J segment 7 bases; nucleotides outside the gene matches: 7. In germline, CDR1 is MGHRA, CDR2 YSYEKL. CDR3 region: CASSPRTGGSNEQFF. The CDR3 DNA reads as TGCGCCAGCAGCCCGAGGACAGGGGGGTCAAATGAGCAGTTCTTC.

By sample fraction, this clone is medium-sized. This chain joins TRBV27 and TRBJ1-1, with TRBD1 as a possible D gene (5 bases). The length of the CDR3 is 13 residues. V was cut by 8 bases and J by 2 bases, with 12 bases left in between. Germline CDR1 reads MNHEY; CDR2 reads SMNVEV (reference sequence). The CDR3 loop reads CASQGLTNTEAFF. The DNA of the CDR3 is TGTGCCAGCCAGGGACTGACAAACACTGAAGCTTTCTTT.